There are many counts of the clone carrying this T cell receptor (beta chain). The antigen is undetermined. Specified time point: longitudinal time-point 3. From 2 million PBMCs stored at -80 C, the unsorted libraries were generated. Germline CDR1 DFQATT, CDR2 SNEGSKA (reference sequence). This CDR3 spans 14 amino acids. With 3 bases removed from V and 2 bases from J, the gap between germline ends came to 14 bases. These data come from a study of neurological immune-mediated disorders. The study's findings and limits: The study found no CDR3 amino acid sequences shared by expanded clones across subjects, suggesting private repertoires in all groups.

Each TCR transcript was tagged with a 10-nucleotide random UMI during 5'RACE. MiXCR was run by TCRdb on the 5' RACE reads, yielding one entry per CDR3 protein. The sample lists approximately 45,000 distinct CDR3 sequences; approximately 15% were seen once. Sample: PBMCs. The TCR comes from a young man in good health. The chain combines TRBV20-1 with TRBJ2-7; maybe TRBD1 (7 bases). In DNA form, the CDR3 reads TGCAGTGCTAGGGTGCGGGACAGAGCCTACGAGCAGTACTTC. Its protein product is CSARVRDRAYEQYF.